This is a list of T cell receptor beta chains from one sample in a study of blood T cells in healthy people across ages. TCRdb processed the 5' RACE reads anew with MiXCR; each CDR3 protein has one entry. This repertoire shows some 880,000 distinct CDR3 sequences, under 40% found once; its top ten account for roughly 13%. Material: blood. These receptor sequences come from a man aged 18-30 years in good health. The CDR3 runs from the conserved cysteine through the conserved F or W. The D gene is left open where the match is weak. A row's size may be missing; if present it is once, few, many or a size class.

J	V	D	size	DNA	CDR3
TRBJ2-1	TRBV4-2	-	few	TGTGCCAGCAGCCAAGAAGGGCCTTCCTACAATGAGCAGTTCTTC	CASSQEGPSYNEQFF
TRBJ1-4	TRBV9	TRBD1	-	TGTGCCAGCAGCAACACGGCAATCAGGGGGCGAGGTGAAAAACTGTTTTTT	CASSNTAIRGRGEKLFF
TRBJ2-7	TRBV6-2/TRBV6-3	TRBD1	few	TGTGCCAGCAGTTACTTCGGGAGGGACAGGGGGTACAATGAGCAGTACTTC	CASSYFGRDRGYNEQYF
TRBJ2-5	TRBV4-2	-	many	TGTGCCAGCAGCCAAGGGGCCGGCGGAAACCAAGAGACCCAGTACTTC	CASSQGAGGNQETQYF
TRBJ1-2	TRBV20-1	-	-	TGCAGTGCTAGCTTCCTCGGACAGCTCTACACCTTC	CSASFLGQLYTF
TRBJ2-1	TRBV7-9	-	-	TGTGCCAGCAGCAAAACCGGGGGCGTGAATGAGCAGTTCTTC	CASSKTGGVNEQFF
TRBJ1-1	TRBV7-3	TRBD1	few	TGTGCCAGCAGCAAGACGGGACAGGGCAGGAACACTGAAGCTTTCTTT	CASSKTGQGRNTEAFF
TRBJ2-5	TRBV27	TRBD2	-	TGTGCCAGCAGTCCCCACGGGACTAGGAGGAGCCAAGAGACCCAGTACTTC	CASSPHGTRRSQETQYF
TRBJ2-3	TRBV7-2	TRBD2	few	TGTGCCAGCAGCTTAAAGTGGGCTAGCGGGGGCTCTAGCACAGATACGCAGTATTTT	CASSLKWASGGSSTDTQYF
TRBJ1-5	TRBV4-3	-	-	TGCGCCAGCAGCCAAGAGTGGGGTAGCAATCAGCCCCAGCATTTT	CASSQEWGSNQPQHF
TRBJ2-2	TRBV29-1	TRBD2	-	TGCAGCGTTGCTGGGGGGGGCGGGGAGCTGTTTTTT	CSVAGGGGELFF
TRBJ2-1	TRBV12-3/TRBV12-4	TRBD1	-	TGTGCCAGCAGTGGGGACAGGGCCGCAAAGACCCAGTTCTTC	CASSGDRAAKTQFF
TRBJ1-2	TRBV6-5	-	once	TGTGCCAGCAGCCCCGACCGAACCTTTAGCTACACCTTC	CASSPDRTFSYTF
TRBJ1-5	TRBV20-1	-	-	TGCAGTGCTAGAGATCTGAAGGTTAGCAATCAGCCCCAGCATTTT	CSARDLKVSNQPQHF
TRBJ2-6	TRBV6-5	-	-	TGTGCCAGCAGTTACTCCAGGCCGTTTGTGACCAACGTCCTGACTTTC	CASSYSRPFVTNVLTF
TRBJ2-7	TRBV20-1	-	many	TGCAGTGCTACCCGGGACGGGACCTACGAGCAGTACTTC	CSATRDGTYEQYF
TRBJ2-1	TRBV7-2	TRBD2	-	TGTGCCAGCAGCTTAGCGGGCGGGGGGGTCTACAATGAGCAGTTCTTC	CASSLAGGGVYNEQFF
TRBJ2-5	TRBV20-1	-	-	TGCAGTGCCCCGACCGGGCAAGAGACCCAGTACTTC	CSAPTGQETQYF
TRBJ1-1	TRBV7-6	-	-	TGTGTCAGCAGCTTATGGGGGCCGGGCACTGAAGCTTTCTTT	CVSSLWGPGTEAFF
TRBJ1-1	TRBV7-2	-	-	TGTGCCAGCAGCCGACTGGGGGCTGAAGCTTTCTTT	CASSRLGAEAFF
TRBJ2-3	TRBV9	TRBD2	-	TGTGCCAGCGGGACTAGCGGGAGAAATACGCAGTATTTT	CASGTSGRNTQYF
TRBJ2-2	TRBV7-2	-	few	TGTGCCAGCAGCTTAGCCCCCGGGGAGCTGTTTTTT	CASSLAPGELFF
TRBJ2-7	TRBV5-1	-	-	TGCGCCAGCAGCTTGTCCGGTTCAGGGGCCGAGACCCAGTGCTTC	CASSLSGSGAETQCF
TRBJ2-7	TRBV20-1	TRBD1	-	TGCAGTGCTAGGGGGGACAGGGGGTACGAGCAGTACTTC	CSARGDRGYEQYF
TRBJ1-5	TRBV2	-	few	TGTGCCACCAGAGGGTTTATGGACCAGCCCCAGCATTTT	CATRGFMDQPQHF
TRBJ1-5	TRBV4-3	TRBD1	-	TGCGCCAGCAGCCAAGGGACAGGGAGGGCTCAGCCCCAGCATTTT	CASSQGTGRAQPQHF
TRBJ2-3	TRBV4-2	-	-	TGTGCCAGCAGCCAAGAACAGGCGTCTAGCACAGATACGCAGTATTTT	CASSQEQASSTDTQYF
TRBJ2-1	TRBV5-5	TRBD1	few	TGTGCCAGCACCTGGGGGACAGGATACAATGAGCAGTTCTTC	CASTWGTGYNEQFF
TRBJ2-3	TRBV27	-	-	TGTGCCAGCAGTTTAAGGGGGTACCCACAAGATACGCGGTATTTT	CASSLRGYPQDTRYF
TRBJ2-7	TRBV12-3/TRBV12-4	-	-	TGTGCCGGCAGCTCCGGACAGGGACTACCCTACGAGCAGTACTTC	CAGSSGQGLPYEQYF
TRBJ2-7	TRBV3-1	-	-	TGTGCCAGCAGCCGCGTGGGCCCCTACAATGAGCAGTACTTC	CASSRVGPYNEQYF
TRBJ1-1	TRBV10-3	-	few	TGTGCCATCAGTGTTACGGAATCCAACACTGAAGCTTTCTTT	CAISVTESNTEAFF
TRBJ1-1	TRBV12-3/TRBV12-4	-	-	TGTGCCAGCAGTTACGCAGACACTGAAGCTTTCTTT	CASSYADTEAFF
TRBJ2-3	TRBV11-2	-	-	TGTGCCAGCAGCCCAAGTCGGCCTAGCGTCACAGATACGCAGTATTTT	CASSPSRPSVTDTQYF
TRBJ2-2	TRBV4-3	TRBD2	few	TGCGCCAGCAGCCACGTTCGGGGACTAGCGGTGACCGGGGAGCTGTTTTTT	CASSHVRGLAVTGELFF
TRBJ1-5	TRBV12-3/TRBV12-4	-	-	TGTGCCAGCAGTTTAGCGGGGATACCGTATCAGCCCCAGCATTTT	CASSLAGIPYQPQHF
TRBJ1-6	TRBV20-1	-	many	TGCAGCCAGGGTTCACCCCTCCACTTT	CSQGSPLHF
TRBJ2-5	TRBV2	TRBD1	many	TGTGCCAGCAAAGGGGGCTCGGAGACCCAGTACTTC	CASKGGSETQYF
TRBJ1-2	TRBV25-1	TRBD1	-	TGTGCCAGCAGTGGACAGGGGGCGTACTATGGCTACACCTTC	CASSGQGAYYGYTF
TRBJ1-1	TRBV7-9	TRBD1	-	TGTGCCAGCAGCAAGCAGGGGGCTGGTACTGAAGCTTTCTTT	CASSKQGAGTEAFF
TRBJ1-6	TRBV5-5	-	once	TGTGCCAGCAGCTTAGTTTGGCGGGACGAGGGATTTTGGGCCCTCCACTTT	CASSLVWRDEGFWALHF